A selection of T cell receptor beta chains follows, all from one sample in a study of blood T cell repertoires in COVID-19. Clones were read by immunoSEQ multiplex PCR, and TCRdb kept only the in-frame ones, dropping some. The sample shows over 200,000 clones, over 70% of them seen only once. The source material was peripheral blood. The source of these receptors is a man at least 80 years old with acute or convalescent COVID-19. Both conserved end residues are part of each CDR3. A D gene is named only where the DNA matches it firmly. Clone sizes are given selectively: once, few, many, or a class where the clone is expanded.

- TRBD2 TRBJ2-3 TRBV29-1 TGCAGCGCCGGAGCGGGGAGGGATACGCAGTATTTT CSAGAGRDTQYF
- TRBD1 TRBJ2-5 TRBV18 TGTGCCAGCTCACCTAGACAGGGGTCTGAAGAGACCCAGTACTTC CASSPRQGSEETQYF
once - TRBJ2-7 TRBV3-1/TRBV3-2 TGTGCCAGCAGCCAAGAGATTCGCGACGAGCAGTACTTC CASSQEIRDEQYF
- - TRBJ2-2 TRBV20-1 TGCAGTGCTAGTCGGGGTAGCGGCGGGGAGCTGTTTTTT CSASRGSGGELFF
- - TRBJ2-3 TRBV2 TGTGCCAGCAGCGAAGGAGGGCAGTATTTT CASSEGGQYF
- TRBD2 TRBJ2-1 TRBV6-1 TGTGCCAGCAGTGGCAAGGGACTAGGGTCCTACAATGAGCAGTTCTTC CASSGKGLGSYNEQFF
- TRBD1 TRBJ2-1 TRBV4-2 TGTGCCAGCAGCCCTGGGACAGGGGTAGGTGAGCAGTTCTTC CASSPGTGVGEQFF
once - TRBJ2-7 TRBV7-2 TGTGCCAGCAGCTTAGTCTGGCAGGGCAACGAGCAGTACTTC CASSLVWQGNEQYF
- TRBD2 TRBJ2-1 TRBV5-1 TGCGCCAGCAGCTTATCTAGCGGGGGCCACAATGAGCAGTTCTTC CASSLSSGGHNEQFF
- TRBD2 TRBJ2-3 TRBV18 TGTGCCAGCTCACCACGGGCAGAAACGGGACTAGCGGACACAGATACGCAGTATTTT CASSPRAETGLADTDTQYF
- - TRBJ2-3 TRBV5-1 TGCGCCAGCAGCTTGGCCCGAGAATTGAGGGATACAGATACGCAGTATTTT CASSLARELRDTDTQYF
- TRBD1 TRBJ2-7 TRBV28 TGTGCCAGCAGTTTACGGGGGACAGGGAACGAGCAGTACTTC CASSLRGTGNEQYF
- - TRBJ1-2 TRBV18 TGTGCCAGCTCACCGGGGACACCAAATACGGGAGGCTACACCTTC CASSPGTPNTGGYTF
- - TRBJ2-6 TRBV5-4 TGTGCCAGCAGCTTCGGGACTTCAAGCTCTGGGGCCAACGTCCTGACTTTC CASSFGTSSSGANVLTF
- - TRBJ2-2 TRBV28 TGTGCCAGCAGCCGAGTCGGGCCAGGGATCGGGGAGCTGTTTTTT CASSRVGPGIGELFF
- - TRBJ1-3 TRBV6-6 TGTGCCAGCAGTCGAGGACAGACATCCACTGGAAACACCATATATTTT CASSRGQTSTGNTIYF
- TRBD1 TRBJ1-1 TRBV5-1 TGCGCCAGCAGCCAGGGGGTTGGGGACACTGAAGCTTTCTTT CASSQGVGDTEAFF
- - TRBJ2-4 TRBV19 TGTGCCAGTAGTATACTCTTCTTAGCCAAAAACATTCAGTACTTC CASSILFLAKNIQYF
- - TRBJ2-7 TRBV3-1/TRBV3-2 TGTGCCAGCAGTGAAGCGGGTATCTACGAGCAGTACTTC CASSEAGIYEQYF
- TRBD2 TRBJ2-1 TRBV6-2/TRBV6-3 TGTGCCAGCAGTTACTCTGTTTCTAGCGGCTACAATGAGCAGTTCTTC CASSYSVSSGYNEQFF
- TRBD1 TRBJ1-4 TRBV5-1 TGCGCCAGCTCCGGACAGGGCTCCAATGAAAAACTGTTTTTT CASSGQGSNEKLFF
- - TRBJ2-2 TRBV10-3 TGTGCCATGGGAGGTAGCATTAACACCGGGGAGCTGTTTTTT CAMGGSINTGELFF
- TRBD2 TRBJ2-1 TRBV29-1 TGCAGCGTTACCCAGACTAGCTCCCCCTATGAGCAGTTCTTC CSVTQTSSPYEQFF
- - TRBJ1-5 TRBV5-8 TGTGCCAGCAGCTTTCGGGGGGACAATCAGCCCCAGCATTTT CASSFRGDNQPQHF
- TRBD1 TRBJ1-3 TRBV9 TGTGCCAGCAGCCCACGACAGGGGGTAAACACCATATATTTT CASSPRQGVNTIYF
- TRBD2 TRBJ2-7 TRBV7-2 TGTGCCAGCACTCCCATTAGCGGGACTAGCAGTCAGCAGTACTTC CASTPISGTSSQQYF
- - TRBJ2-1 TRBV2 TGTGCCAGCAGTGAACGACCTAGCGAGCAGTTCTTC CASSERPSEQFF
- - TRBJ2-7 TRBV27 TGTGCCAGCAGTTTAGGAACAGGGCTCGAGCAGTACTTC CASSLGTGLEQYF
- TRBD2 TRBJ2-1 TRBV19 TGTGCCAGTAGTATGGGGGGACTATCCGACAATGAGCAGTTCTTC CASSMGGLSDNEQFF
- - TRBJ1-3 TRBV9 TGTGCCAGCAGCGTCCAGGCCACGGGATCTGGAAACACCATATATTTT CASSVQATGSGNTIYF
- TRBD1 TRBJ1-1 TRBV7-8 TGTGCCAGCAGCCCTCCCTGGGGGACAGATAACACTGAAGCTTTCTTT CASSPPWGTDNTEAFF
- - TRBJ2-2 TRBV5-1 TGCGCCAGCAGCTTGGGCCGGGACATCTTCACCGGGGAGCTGTTTTTT CASSLGRDIFTGELFF
- TRBD1 TRBJ2-3 TRBV19 TGTGCCAGCTGCCGGGACAGCCCCACAGATACGCAGTATTTT CASCRDSPTDTQYF
- TRBD1 TRBJ1-6 TRBV7-8 TGTGCCAGCAGCCCGGTTTGGGGGACAGAGAATTCACCCCTCCACTTT CASSPVWGTENSPLHF
- - TRBJ2-7 TRBV28 TGTGCCAGCAGTTTATTGGGTAGGAGGTACGAGCAGTACTTC CASSLLGRRYEQYF
- TRBD1 TRBJ2-1 TRBV19 TGTGCCAGTAGTACCAAGACAGGGGGGGGATCTGAGCAGTTCTTC CASSTKTGGGSEQFF
- TRBD1 TRBJ1-3 TRBV10-3 TGTGCCATCAGTGGGGGACAGGGCCGTTCTGGAAACACCATATATTTT CAISGGQGRSGNTIYF
- - TRBJ1-2 TRBV5-1 TGCGCCAGCAGCTTGTCATCGGACAGAAATGGCTACACCTTC CASSLSSDRNGYTF
- - TRBJ1-5 TRBV2 TGTGCCAGCAGTGTTAGTAGAGGATTGCAGCCCCAGCATTTT CASSVSRGLQPQHF
- TRBD2 TRBJ2-1 TRBV19 TGTGCCAGTAGTGTGGGACTAGCGGGGATCAATGAGCAGTTCTTC CASSVGLAGINEQFF
- - TRBJ2-1 TRBV11-2 TGTGCCAGCAGCTTAGGTCGTCCGGTCTACAATGAGCAGTTCTTC CASSLGRPVYNEQFF
- TRBD1 TRBJ1-2 TRBV28 TGTGCCAGCACACAGGGGGGGGGCGAAGGGTTTGGTGGCTACACCTTC CASTQGGGEGFGGYTF
- - TRBJ2-7 TRBV6-5 TGTGCCAGCAGCCTTCCCGGGTTCGACTACGAGCAGTACTTC CASSLPGFDYEQYF
- TRBD1 TRBJ2-7 TRBV12-3/TRBV12-4 TGTGCCAGCAGTTTAGGGGACAGTCAGCAGTACTTC CASSLGDSQQYF
once TRBD2 TRBJ2-5 TRBV29-1 TGCAGCGTGGGGAGGGCAGAGACCCAGTACTTC CSVGRAETQYF
- TRBD1 TRBJ2-2 TRBV5-1 TGCGCCAGCAGCTTGGTTGGGACAGGGGGCTCCGGGGAGCTGTTTTTT CASSLVGTGGSGELFF
once TRBD2 TRBJ2-7 TRBV6-5 TGTGCCAGCTCCCGGGGGGGTCTTCTCTCCTACGAGCAGTACTTC CASSRGGLLSYEQYF
- TRBD2 TRBJ2-1 TRBV5-4 TGTGCCAGCAGCGGGGGGGGACTAGCGGGAGGGCCTGAGAATGAGCAGTTCTTC CASSGGGLAGGPENEQFF
- - TRBJ1-6 TRBV5-5 TGTGCCAGCAGCTCGCTCGGGTTTGCTAATTCACCCCTCCACTTT CASSSLGFANSPLHF
- TRBD1 TRBJ2-7 TRBV20-1 TGCAGTGCTAGTCCCGGGACAGGCGGCTACGAGCAGTACTTC CSASPGTGGYEQYF
- - TRBJ1-2 TRBV6-1 TGTGCCAGCAGTGAAAGGGGCGGTAACTATGGCTACACCTTC CASSERGGNYGYTF
- - TRBJ1-2 TRBV7-2 TGTGCCAGCAGCCCAGGGGCCTATGGCTACACCTTC CASSPGAYGYTF
few - TRBJ1-4 TRBV29-1 TGCAGCGCCCGGGGGGGCGAGCATAATGAAAAACTGTTTTTT CSARGGEHNEKLFF
- - TRBJ1-1 TRBV11-2 TGTGCCAGCAGCGCAGGGGCCAAAGCTTTCTTT CASSAGAKAFF
few TRBD1 TRBJ2-1 TRBV3-1/TRBV3-2 TGTGCCAGCAGCCGTCCCGGACAGGTCGATGAGCAGTTCTTC CASSRPGQVDEQFF